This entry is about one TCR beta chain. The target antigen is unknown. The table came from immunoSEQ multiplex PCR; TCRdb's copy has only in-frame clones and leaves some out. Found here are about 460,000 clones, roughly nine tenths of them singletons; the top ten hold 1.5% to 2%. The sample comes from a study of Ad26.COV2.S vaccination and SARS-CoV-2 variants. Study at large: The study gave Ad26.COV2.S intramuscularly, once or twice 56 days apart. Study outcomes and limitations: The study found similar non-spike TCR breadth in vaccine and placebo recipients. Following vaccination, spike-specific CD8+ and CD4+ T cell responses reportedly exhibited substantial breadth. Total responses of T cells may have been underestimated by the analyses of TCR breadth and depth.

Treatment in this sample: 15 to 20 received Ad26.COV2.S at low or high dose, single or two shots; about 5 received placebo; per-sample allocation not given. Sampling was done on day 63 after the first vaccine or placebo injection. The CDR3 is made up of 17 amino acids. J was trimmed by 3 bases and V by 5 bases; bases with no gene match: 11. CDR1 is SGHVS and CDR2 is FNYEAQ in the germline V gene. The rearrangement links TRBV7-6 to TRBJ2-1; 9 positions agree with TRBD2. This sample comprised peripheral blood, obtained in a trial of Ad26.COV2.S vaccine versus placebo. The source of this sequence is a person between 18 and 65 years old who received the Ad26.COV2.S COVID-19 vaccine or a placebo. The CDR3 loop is CASSPRILAGLYNEQFF. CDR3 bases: TGTGCCAGCAGCCCTCGAATACTAGCGGGTCTCTACAATGAGCAGTTCTTC.